The text below deals with one T cell receptor (beta chain). Its antigen remains undetermined. A roughly 2.4 ml peripheral blood sample was drawn into PAXgene tubes per donor and stored at -80°C. Without T cell sorting, total RNA was isolated from whole blood using the PAXgene blood miRNA kit on an automated QIAcube. Peripheral blood from monozygotic twin pairs concordant or discordant for inflammatory bowel disease was subjected to deep TCRalpha and TCRbeta repertoire profiling with unique molecular barcoding. Smoking habits were recorded for all twin pairs, and each individual was classified as a current, former or never smoker. The source of the sample is a study of monozygotic twins with inflammatory bowel disease (dated by TCRdb to the late 2010s). For context, the study as a whole: A total of some 30 monozygotic twin pairs were included in the full study, comprising nine German pairs (four IBD-concordant, five IBD-discordant) and 19 IBD-discordant Danish pairs. Within discordant pairs, disease-associated traits were sought mainly by comparing IBD patients with their genetically identical healthy co-twins. Each individual had, on average, about 151 000 unique TCRalpha sequences and 181 000 unique TCRbeta sequences available for analysis. The paper as a whole reports these results and caveats: The analysis was unable to tell apart different T cell subtypes. TCRbeta repertoire diversity, by inverse Simpson index, was decreased in IBD patients compared with their healthy co-twins. The results gave no support for a single strong signal or clonotype linked to IBD. Repertoire similarity did not differ between concordant and discordant twins, possibly due to limited statistical power. Fewer clonotypes were shared with other individuals by IBD patients than by healthy twins, most markedly in patients showing signs of disease activity. Differing immunosuppressive treatments among patients may have added background noise and inter-individual variability to the repertoires.

Based on the germline V gene (reference sequence), the CDR1 and CDR2 sequences are LNHNV and YYDKDF. The CDR3 runs 17 amino acids, cysteine and phenylalanine included. DNA was not recorded. The library was prepared using 5' RACE. The input for every TCR library was 3,500 to 4,000 ng of total RNA. For each sample, cDNA synthesis was carried out in eight separate reactions using SMARTScribe reverse transcriptase. During cDNA synthesis, template switching introduced unique molecular identifiers that contained a 6-nucleotide sample barcode. TCRalpha and TCRbeta cDNA was amplified in two nested PCRs of roughly 16 and 10 cycles, and bead purification was carried out after each PCR. Before amplification, the cDNA was both treated with uracil DNA-glycosylase and purified with the QIAquick PCR purification kit. The second PCR added Illumina TruSeq-compatible adapters along with sample-specific barcodes. Library quality and concentration were assessed using TapeStation and Qubit, and about 5 ng of each library was pooled. Sequencing of pooled libraries was carried out on an Illumina HiSeq2500 single-index Rapid Run using 2 x 100 bp reads and custom sequencing primers. On the study's bioinformatics: MiGEC version 1.2.6 was used for UMI-based consensus assembly, which corrected PCR and sequencing errors. MiXCR version 2.1.1 was used for V(D)J alignment, clonotype assembly and CDR3 extraction. To normalise gene usage, clonotype sharing and MAIT/NKT TCR abundance, the analysis used the top 1000, 10 000 and 20 000 clonotypes per sample. Diversity was computed as the inverse Simpson index with the vegan R package after downsampling to 27 000 UMIs. Paired Mann-Whitney U tests on discordant twin pairs were used, with Benjamini-Hochberg multiple-testing correction. TCRdb reprocessed the reads, reporting each CDR3 protein sequence once and no DNA. TCRdb, not the authors, supplied the V and J calls. The table for this sample lists some 400,000 distinct CDR3 sequences. The top ten clones comprise 2.4% of the sample.

Sequenced material: blood. The V gene is TRBV15 and the J gene is TRBJ2-1; TCRdb returns TRBD1, unconfirmable since there is no DNA. The clonotype originates from a human donor with ulcerative colitis or Crohn's disease, or a healthy co-twin of an affected twin (not recorded which). The CDR3: CATSAEGRESSYNEQFF.